Below, 6 T cell receptor beta chains from the same sample are listed, as sequenced in a study of T cell repertoires in cytomegalovirus infection. TCRdb passed the reads through MiXCR, listing each CDR3 protein once. The sample has 450,000 to 600,000 distinct CDR3 sequences, roughly a third seen once; the top ten hold roughly 16%. No antigen has been identified for these receptors. Sequenced here: cultured PBMCs, sampled from culture after CMV antigen stimulation. Receptor source: a human donor in good health (CMV status not recorded). Some clones in this sample may be carry-over from other donors' samples.

This clonotype was detected a few times. This sequence joins TRBV7-6 and TRBJ1-1; D is undetermined. Trimming removed 1 base from V and 3 bases from J, with 12 bases in between. The CDR3 consists of 15 residues. In germline, CDR1 is SGHVS, CDR2 FNYEAQ. The chain's CDR3 is CASSLVVERDTEAFF. CDR3 bases: TGTGCCAGCAGCTTAGTGGTAGAGAGAGACACTGAAGCTTTCTTT.

The chain links TRBV7-9 to TRBJ1-2; no reliable D call. Trimming left V 1 base short and J 4 bases short, with 10 bases between. Germline-derived CDR1 and CDR2 are SEHNR and FQNEAQ (reference sequence). The CDR3 covers 14 residues. The CDR3 here is CASSLGQSSYGYTF. The CDR3 bases are TGTGCCAGCAGCTTAGGTCAATCATCCTATGGCTACACCTTC. The variable domain in full, with the rest retrieved from reference TRBV7-9 and TRBJ1-2, is DTGVSQNPRHKITKRGQNVTFRCDPISEHNRLYWYRQTLGQGPEFLTYFQNEAQLEKSRLLSDRFSAERPKGSFSTLEIQRTEQGDSAMYLCASSLGQSSYGYTFGSGTRLTVV.

This clonotype has only a few counts. The chain uses TRBV6-1 and TRBJ1-3; D not resolved. The CDR3 covers 16 residues. Per the germline V gene, CDR1 is MNHNS and CDR2 is SASEGT. V was pared by 1 base and J by 2 bases, with 12 bases between. The CDR3 region is CASSEVRGGTGNTIYF. CDR3 sequence (DNA): TGTGCCAGCAGTGAAGTGAGAGGCGGAACTGGAAACACCATATATTTT.

The chain carries TRBV20-1 and TRBJ2-3, with D perhaps given as TRBD1 or TRBD2 (5 bases each). The CDR3 totals 15 residues. V was trimmed by 4 bases and J by 2 bases, leaving 16 bases between them. Germline lookup yields CDR1 DFQATT and CDR2 SNEGSKA (reference sequence). CDR3 sequence reads: CSAIQWDGSTDTQYF. The CDR3, as DNA: TGCAGTGCTATTCAATGGGACGGGTCCACAGATACGCAGTATTTT.

The CDR3 DNA reads as TGTGCCAGCAGTTTAAGCCAGCCCAATTCACCCCTCCACTTT. Its protein product is CASSLSQPNSPLHF. The V gene is TRBV12-3 or TRBV12-4, the J gene TRBJ1-6; no reliable D call. This CDR3 region has 14 residues. V shed 2 bases and J shed 7 bases, with 9 bases lying between them.

The chain links TRBV11-2 to TRBJ1-2, with D possibly TRBD1 on 5 matching bases. Germline loops: CDR1 SGHAT, CDR2 FQNNGV. CDR3 length: 14 amino acids. Between the trimmed V and J ends, which lost 1 base and 4 bases, there was a span of 10 bases. The CDR3 DNA reads TGTGCCAGCAGCTTAGGACAGTCCCCCTATGGCTACACCTTC. Translation gives CASSLGQSPYGYTF.